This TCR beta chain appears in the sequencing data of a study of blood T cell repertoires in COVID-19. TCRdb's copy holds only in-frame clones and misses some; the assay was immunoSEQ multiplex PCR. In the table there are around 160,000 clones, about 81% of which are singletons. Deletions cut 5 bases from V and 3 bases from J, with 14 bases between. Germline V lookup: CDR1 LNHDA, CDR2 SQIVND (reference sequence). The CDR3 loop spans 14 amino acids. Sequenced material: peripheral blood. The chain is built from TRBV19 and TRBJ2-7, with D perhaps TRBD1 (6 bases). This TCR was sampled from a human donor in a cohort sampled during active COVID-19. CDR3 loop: CASSEQGWDYEQYF. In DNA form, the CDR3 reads TGTGCCAGTAGTGAACAGGGATGGGACTACGAGCAGTACTTC.